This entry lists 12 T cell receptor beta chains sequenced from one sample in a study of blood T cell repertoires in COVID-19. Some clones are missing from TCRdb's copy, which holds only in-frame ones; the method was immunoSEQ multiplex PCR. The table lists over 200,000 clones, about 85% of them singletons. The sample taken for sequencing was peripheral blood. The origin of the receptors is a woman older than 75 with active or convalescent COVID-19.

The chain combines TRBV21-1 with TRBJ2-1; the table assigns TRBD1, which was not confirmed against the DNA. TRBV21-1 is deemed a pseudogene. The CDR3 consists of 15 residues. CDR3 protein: CASSKEDRSQNEQFF. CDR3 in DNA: TGTGCCAGCAGCAAGGAGGACAGATCTCAAAATGAGCAGTTCTTC.

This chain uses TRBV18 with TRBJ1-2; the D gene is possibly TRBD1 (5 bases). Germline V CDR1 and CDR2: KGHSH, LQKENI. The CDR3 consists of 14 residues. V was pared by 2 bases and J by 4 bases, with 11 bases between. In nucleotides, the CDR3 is TGTGCCAGCTCACCATTGGGGCCCCCCTATGGCTACACCTTC. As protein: CASSPLGPPYGYTF. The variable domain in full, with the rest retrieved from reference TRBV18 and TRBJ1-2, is NAGVMQNPRHLVRRRGQEARLRCSPMKGHSHVYWYRQLPEEGLKFMVYLQKENIIDESGMPKERFSAEFPKEGPSILRIQQVVRGDSAAYFCASSPLGPPYGYTFGSGTRLTVV.

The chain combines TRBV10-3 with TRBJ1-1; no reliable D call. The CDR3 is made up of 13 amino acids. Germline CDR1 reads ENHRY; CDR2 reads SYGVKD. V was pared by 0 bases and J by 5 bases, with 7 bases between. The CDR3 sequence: CAISESRRTEAFF. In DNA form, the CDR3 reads TGTGCCATCAGTGAGTCTCGGAGAACTGAAGCTTTCTTT.

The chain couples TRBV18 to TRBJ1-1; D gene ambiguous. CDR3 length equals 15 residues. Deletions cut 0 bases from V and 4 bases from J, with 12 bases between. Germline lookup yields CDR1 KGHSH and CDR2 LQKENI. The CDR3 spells CASSPPGIVSTEAFF. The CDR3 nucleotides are TGTGCCAGCTCACCACCGGGCATCGTGAGCACTGAAGCTTTCTTT. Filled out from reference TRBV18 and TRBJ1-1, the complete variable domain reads NAGVMQNPRHLVRRRGQEARLRCSPMKGHSHVYWYRQLPEEGLKFMVYLQKENIIDESGMPKERFSAEFPKEGPSILRIQQVVRGDSAAYFCASSPPGIVSTEAFFGQGTRLTVV.

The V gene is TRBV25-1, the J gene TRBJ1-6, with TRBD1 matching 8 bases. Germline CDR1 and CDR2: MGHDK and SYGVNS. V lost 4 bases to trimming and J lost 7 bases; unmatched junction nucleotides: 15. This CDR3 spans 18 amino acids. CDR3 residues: CASSASSPGGLGNSPLHF. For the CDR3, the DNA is TGTGCCAGCAGTGCATCCTCCCCAGGGGGCTTAGGGAATTCACCCCTCCACTTT.

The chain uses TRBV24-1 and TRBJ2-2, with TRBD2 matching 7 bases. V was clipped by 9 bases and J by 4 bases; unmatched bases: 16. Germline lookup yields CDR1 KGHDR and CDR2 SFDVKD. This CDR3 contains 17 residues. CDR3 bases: TGTGCCACCGCGACCTCTGGCCGCGGGAGTAGCACCGGGGAGCTGTTTTTT. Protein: CATATSGRGSSTGELFF.

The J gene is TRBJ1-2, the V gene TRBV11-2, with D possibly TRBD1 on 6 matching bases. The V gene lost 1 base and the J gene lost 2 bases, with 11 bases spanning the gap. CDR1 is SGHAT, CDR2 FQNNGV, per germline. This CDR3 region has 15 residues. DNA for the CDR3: TGTGCCAGCAGCTTAGTTATCGACAGGAACTATGGCTACACCTTC. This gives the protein CASSLVIDRNYGYTF.

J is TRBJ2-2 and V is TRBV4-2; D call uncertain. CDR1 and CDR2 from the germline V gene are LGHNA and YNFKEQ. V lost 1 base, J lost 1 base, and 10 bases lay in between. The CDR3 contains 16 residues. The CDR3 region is CASSQVLRQNTGELFF. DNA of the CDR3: TGTGCCAGCAGCCAAGTTCTGCGACAGAACACCGGGGAGCTGTTTTTT.

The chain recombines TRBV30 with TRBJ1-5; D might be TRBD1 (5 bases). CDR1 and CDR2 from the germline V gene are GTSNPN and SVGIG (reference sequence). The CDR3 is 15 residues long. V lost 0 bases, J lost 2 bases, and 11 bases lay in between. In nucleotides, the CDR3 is TGTGCCTGGAGTGTGGGGGGAATTGGCAATCAGCCCCAGCATTTT. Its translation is CAWSVGGIGNQPQHF.

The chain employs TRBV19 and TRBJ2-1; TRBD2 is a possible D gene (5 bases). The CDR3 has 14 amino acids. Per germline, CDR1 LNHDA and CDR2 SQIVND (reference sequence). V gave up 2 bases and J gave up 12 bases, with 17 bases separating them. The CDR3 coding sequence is TGTGCCAGTAGTATACTAGCTGGGGAGCGGTGGCAGTTCTTC. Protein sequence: CASSILAGERWQFF.

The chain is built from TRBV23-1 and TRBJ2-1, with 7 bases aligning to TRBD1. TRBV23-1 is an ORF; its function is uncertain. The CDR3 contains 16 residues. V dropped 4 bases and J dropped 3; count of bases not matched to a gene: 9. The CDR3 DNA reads TGCGCCAGCAGTCTCAGACAGGGTTCTATCTACAATGAGCAGTTCTTC. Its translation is CASSLRQGSIYNEQFF.

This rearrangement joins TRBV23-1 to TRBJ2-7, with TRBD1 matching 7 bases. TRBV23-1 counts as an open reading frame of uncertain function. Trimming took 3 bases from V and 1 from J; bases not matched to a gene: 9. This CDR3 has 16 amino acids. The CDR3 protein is CASSHIDRVLSYEQYF. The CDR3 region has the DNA TGCGCCAGCAGTCATATCGACAGGGTCCTATCCTACGAGCAGTACTTC.